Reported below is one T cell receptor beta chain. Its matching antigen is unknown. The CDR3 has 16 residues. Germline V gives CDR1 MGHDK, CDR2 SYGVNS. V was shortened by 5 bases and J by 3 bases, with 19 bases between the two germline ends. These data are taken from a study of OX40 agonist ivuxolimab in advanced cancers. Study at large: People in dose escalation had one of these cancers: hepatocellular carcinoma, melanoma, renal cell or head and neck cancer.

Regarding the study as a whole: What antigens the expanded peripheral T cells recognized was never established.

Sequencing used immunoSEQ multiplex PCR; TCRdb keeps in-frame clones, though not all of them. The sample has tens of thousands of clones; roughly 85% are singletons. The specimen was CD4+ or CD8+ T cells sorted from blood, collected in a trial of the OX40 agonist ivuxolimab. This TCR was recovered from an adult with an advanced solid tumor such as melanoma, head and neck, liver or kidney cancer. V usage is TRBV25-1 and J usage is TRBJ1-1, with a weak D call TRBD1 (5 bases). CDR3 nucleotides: TGTGCCAGCAGTAAGATCGGGGGGTTTAGGGACACTGAAGCTTTCTTT. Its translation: CASSKIGGFRDTEAFF.